This T cell receptor beta chain is from a study of blood T cell repertoires in COVID-19. Study background: COVID-19 samples from acute and convalescent phases originated in the United States, Italy and Spain. Nucleic acid was either cDNA or gDNA, and it came from T cells, B-cell-depleted T cells, or PBMCs.

In the original workflow: How many nucleated cells were present was estimated from reference gene primer amplification. The method was immunoSEQ multiplex PCR; TCRdb's version includes in-frame clones alone and lacks a portion of them. Clonal size and the V and J genes are those of that table, whereas D and trimming came from the DNA. The sample yields 65,000 to 95,000 clones, nearly 90% seen once. Trimming took 2 bases from V and 3 from J, leaving 13 bases between them. The CDR3 covers 15 residues. Germline assignment: CDR1 SGHTA and CDR2 FQGNSA. The sequenced material came from peripheral blood. The TCR comes from a man in his sixties or seventies with active or convalescent COVID-19. The V and J genes are TRBV7-2 and TRBJ1-1, with TRBD1 as a possible D gene (6 bases). The CDR3 DNA is TGTGCCAGCAGCTTACCAGGGGCTAAGGACACTGAAGCTTTCTTT. This encodes CASSLPGAKDTEAFF. Combining the CDR3 with reference TRBV7-2 and TRBJ1-1 gives the whole variable domain GAGVSQSPSNKVTEKGKDVELRCDPISGHTALYWYRQSLGQGLEFLIYFQGNSAPDKSGLPSDRFSAERTGGSVSTLTIQRTQQEDSAVYLCASSLPGAKDTEAFFGQGTRLTVV.